A single sample gave rise to the 27 T cell receptor beta chains below, sequenced in a study of blood T cell repertoires in COVID-19. The repertoire was sequenced with immunoSEQ multiplex PCR; TCRdb's copy has only in-frame clones and lacks some. The sample consists of about 270,000 clones, more than 80% of them appearing once. Sequencing was performed on PBMCs or T cells enriched from blood (not recorded which). The receptors were sampled from a woman between 25 and 40 years old with acute COVID-19.

This clone has only a few counts. V and J are TRBV29-1 and TRBJ2-1; D may be TRBD2 (6 bases). This CDR3 contains 20 residues. Trimming shortened V by 0 bases and J by 7 bases, and 31 bases separated the two germline ends. Germline V gives CDR1 SQVTM, CDR2 ANQGSEA. CDR3 DNA sequence: TGCAGCGTTGAAGATCTGGACCTCCGATCTCGGGAGACCCTCCCGAATGAGCAGTTCTTC. The encoded protein is CSVEDLDLRSRETLPNEQFF.

The chain links TRBV28 to TRBJ2-2; 7 nucleotides align to TRBD1. The V gene end was trimmed by 4 bases and the J gene end by 1 base; junction bases not matched to a gene: 21. CDR1 is MDHEN, CDR2 SYDVKM, per germline. CDR3 length: 21 amino acids. The CDR3 is CASSSRPDRLDLRRNTGELFF. The DNA for the CDR3 is TGTGCCAGCAGTTCTCGGCCGGACAGGCTAGATCTAAGAAGGAACACCGGGGAGCTGTTTTTT. Together with reference TRBV28 and TRBJ2-2, the CDR3 gives the full variable domain: DVKVTQSSRYLVKRTGEKVFLECVQDMDHENMFWYRQDPGLGLRLIYFSYDVKMKEKGDIPEGYSVSREKKERFSLILESASTNQTSMYLCASSSRPDRLDLRRNTGELFFGEGSRLTVL.

The gene calls are TRBV15 and TRBJ2-2; 8 nucleotides match TRBD2. There are 14 residues in the CDR3. The germline V gene has CDR1 LNHNV and CDR2 YYDKDF (reference sequence). With V trimmed by 11 bases and J by 5 bases, 10 bases remained unmatched. The CDR3 sequence: CASSSGSETGELFF. CDR3 DNA: TGTGCCTCTTCAAGCGGGAGTGAGACCGGGGAGCTGTTTTTT.

The J gene is TRBJ2-7, the V gene TRBV5-5; tentative D call: TRBD1 (6 bases). In germline, CDR1 is SGHKS, CDR2 YYEKEE (reference sequence). Between the trimmed V and J ends, which lost 2 bases and 2 bases, there was a span of 8 bases. The CDR3 consists of 13 residues. Here the CDR3 DNA reads TGTGCCAGCAGCTTACAGGGTGCCTACGAGCAGTACTTC. As protein: CASSLQGAYEQYF.

This sequence joins TRBV18 and TRBJ2-2; D is unresolved. V was trimmed by 3 bases and J by 0 bases, leaving 5 bases between them. Germline V lookup: CDR1 KGHSH, CDR2 LQKENI. The CDR3 contains 14 residues. CDR3 coding DNA: TGTGCCAGCTCACCCCAGACGAACACCGGGGAGCTGTTTTTT. It yields the protein CASSPQTNTGELFF.

This clone was detected a few times. The V and J genes are TRBV10-3 and TRBJ1-6; D is perhaps TRBD1 (5 bases). The V gene lost 2 bases and the J gene lost 4 bases, with 6 bases spanning the gap. The germline CDR1 and CDR2 sequences are ENHRY and SYGVKD. The CDR3 has 14 amino acids. The CDR3 sequence: CAISEQGYNSPLHF. In nucleotides, the CDR3 is TGTGCCATCAGTGAGCAGGGATATAATTCACCCCTCCACTTT.

The V call is TRBV11-2, the J call TRBJ2-7; D gene uncertain. The CDR3 has 11 residues. CDR1 and CDR2 (germline): SGHAT, FQNNGV. V was clipped by 4 bases and J by 4 bases, with 5 bases between them. CDR3 DNA: TGTGCCAGCAGCTCACAATACGAGCAGTACTTC. It is translated as CASSSQYEQYF.

This rearrangement joins TRBV27 to TRBJ1-6; TRBD1 matches at 7 bases. The CDR3 consists of 16 residues. V lost 2 bases, J lost 6 bases, and 7 bases stayed unmatched. Germline assignment: CDR1 MNHEY and CDR2 SMNVEV (reference sequence). CDR3 loop: CASSLDMHRGNSPLHF. CDR3 in DNA: TGTGCCAGCAGTTTAGATATGCACAGGGGTAATTCACCCCTCCACTTT.

The chain has TRBV7-2 and TRBJ2-3; 10 bases are shared with TRBD1. The trim removed 1 base at V and 4 bases at J, leaving 5 bases unmatched. This CDR3 region has 16 residues. Germline CDR1 reads SGHTA; CDR2 reads FQGNSA. The CDR3 sequence: CASSLGGQGPADTQYF. The CDR3 DNA reads TGTGCCAGCAGCTTAGGGGGACAGGGGCCCGCAGATACGCAGTATTTT.

The chain joins TRBV30 to TRBJ2-1; TRBD2 matches 7 bases. CDR1 and CDR2 (germline): GTSNPN, SVGIG (reference sequence). This CDR3 is built from 16 residues. The J segment lost 9 bases and the V segment lost 0 bases, leaving 14 bases of the junction unmatched. The CDR3 nucleotides read TGTGCCTGGAGTGTTAGGGCTAGCGGAGGCGCGAGTGAGCAGTTCTTC. The encoded protein is CAWSVRASGGASEQFF.

In this sample, this clone turned up a few times. The chain couples TRBV18 to TRBJ2-7, with 12 bases matching TRBD2. The J segment lost 5 bases and the V segment lost 4 bases, leaving 6 bases of the junction unmatched. Looked up from germline, CDR1 is KGHSH and CDR2 is LQKENI. This CDR3 comprises 15 residues. In DNA, the CDR3 is TGTGCCAGCTCACGAAGACTAGCGGGAGCCAACGAGCAGTACTTC. The encoded protein is CASSRRLAGANEQYF.

V gene TRBV20-1 combines with J gene TRBJ1-5; TRBD1 matches 7 bases. CDR3 length: 14 residues. V gave up 3 bases and J gave up 3 bases; unmatched junction bases: 5. Germline loops: CDR1 DFQATT, CDR2 SNEGSKA (reference sequence). CDR3: CSASAQGFNQPQHF. The CDR3 bases are TGCAGTGCTAGTGCACAGGGGTTCAATCAGCCCCAGCATTTT.

The V and J genes are TRBV5-8 and TRBJ2-3; D possibly corresponds to TRBD1 (6 bases). This CDR3 is 17 amino acids long. Between the trimmed V and J ends, which lost 1 base and 4 bases, there was a span of 19 bases. Per the germline V gene, CDR1 is SGHTS and CDR2 is YDEGEE. CDR3 residues: CASSLSGVQIAPDTQYF. The CDR3 DNA sequence: TGTGCCAGCAGCTTGTCAGGGGTTCAAATCGCCCCAGATACGCAGTATTTT.

V gene TRBV25-1 combines with J gene TRBJ2-7; TRBD1 is a possible D gene (6 bases). This CDR3 spans 15 amino acids. The V end was cut by 3 bases, the J end by 0 bases, with 12 bases between. Germline V gene data show CDR1 as MGHDK and CDR2 as SYGVNS. The CDR3 is CASSDSDRSSYEQYF. Written as DNA, the CDR3 is TGTGCCAGCAGTGACTCGGACAGAAGCTCCTACGAGCAGTACTTC.

This clone was seen once. This chain uses TRBV19 with TRBJ2-7; possible D gene TRBD1, 5 bases. CDR1 and CDR2 (germline): LNHDA, SQIVND (reference sequence). The V end lost 5 bases, the J end lost 1 base, and 18 bases lay between the germline ends. The CDR3 is made up of 16 amino acids. The DNA for the CDR3 is TGTGCCAGTAGTGCGCAACTCGACAGCTTTTCCTACGAGCAGTACTTC. This encodes CASSAQLDSFSYEQYF.

This clone has just one count. This chain connects TRBV6-5 to TRBJ1-2, with D possibly matching TRBD1 (5 bases). CDR3 length: 12 residues. Germline lookup yields CDR1 MNHEY and CDR2 SVGAGI. Trimming took 4 bases from V and 11 from J, leaving 14 bases between them. CDR3 in DNA: TGTGCCAGCAGTTCGACAGCTCTTCATTACACCTTC. The encoded protein is CASSSTALHYTF.

The J gene is TRBJ1-2, the V gene TRBV27; the match to TRBD1 covers 10 bases. Germline trimming cut 6 bases from V and 4 bases from J; bases unmatched to any gene: 5. This CDR3 spans 14 amino acids. Germline V lookup: CDR1 MNHEY, CDR2 SMNVEV (reference sequence). The CDR3 loop is CASRRQGASYGYTF. The CDR3 bases are TGTGCCAGCAGAAGACAGGGGGCGAGCTATGGCTACACCTTC.

The rearrangement joins TRBV6-5 to TRBJ1-1; D is possibly TRBD1 (6 bases). Germline V lookup: CDR1 MNHEY, CDR2 SVGAGI. The CDR3 sequence is 15 residues long. V was cut by 1 base and J by 6 bases, with 15 bases left in between. The CDR3 DNA follows: TGTGCCAGCAGTTACTTAGCAGGGGTAGGCCCTGAAGCTTTCTTT. Translation: CASSYLAGVGPEAFF.

This clone was counted a few times. This chain uses TRBV9 with TRBJ2-3; TRBD2 matches 7 bases. Germline V gene sequence: CDR1 SGDLS, CDR2 YYNGEE. The V and J ends lost 0 bases and 4 bases, in that order; junction bases with no gene match: 8. This CDR3 spans 16 amino acids. This CDR3 reads CASSVETSFNPDTQYF. The DNA of the CDR3 is TGTGCCAGCAGCGTAGAGACTAGCTTTAACCCAGATACGCAGTATTTT.

The chain joins TRBV7-6 to TRBJ2-5; 8 nucleotides match TRBD1. V lost 3 bases, J lost 1 base, and 10 bases stayed unmatched. The CDR3 runs to 17 residues. Germline CDR1 and CDR2: SGHVS and FNYEAQ. As DNA, the CDR3 is TGTGCCAGCAGCTTTCAATTGGGGACAGGAGTCCAAGAGACCCAGTACTTC. It yields the protein CASSFQLGTGVQETQYF.

The chain is built from TRBV29-1 and TRBJ2-7; maybe TRBD2 (5 bases). V dropped 5 bases and J dropped 3 bases, with 14 bases sitting between them. The CDR3 has 13 amino acids. Germline assignment: CDR1 SQVTM and CDR2 ANQGSEA. The CDR3 reads CSVSPRDVYEQYF. The CDR3 nucleotides are TGCAGCGTTAGTCCCCGGGATGTCTACGAGCAGTACTTC.

The chain is built from TRBV28 and TRBJ1-5, with unresolved D. From germline, CDR1 is MDHEN and CDR2 SYDVKM. V dropped 3 bases and J dropped 4 bases, with 10 bases sitting between them. The CDR3 extends over 14 amino acids. The CDR3 nucleotides read TGTGCCAGCAGTTTCTGGGAGGGTAATCAGCCCCAGCATTTT. Its protein is CASSFWEGNQPQHF.

The gene calls are TRBV5-1 and TRBJ2-3, with 11 bases aligning to TRBD2. Germline CDR1 is SGHRS and CDR2 is YFSETQ. J lost 6 bases, V lost 0 bases, and 3 bases had no gene match. This CDR3 region has 15 residues. CDR3 in DNA: TGCGCCAGCAGCTTGGGACTAGCGGGACGGGATACGCAGTATTTT. It is translated as CASSLGLAGRDTQYF.

The chain carries TRBV19 and TRBJ2-1, with 10 bases fitting TRBD1. V lost 3 bases and J lost 8; bases outside the gene matches: 4. The CDR3 sequence is 14 residues long. Germline-derived CDR1 and CDR2 are LNHDA and SQIVND (reference sequence). The CDR3 region is CASSIDRGRDEQFF. DNA for the CDR3: TGTGCCAGTAGTATCGACAGGGGGCGAGATGAGCAGTTCTTC.

This CDR3 reads CASTVSGGNSPLHF. The DNA of the CDR3 is TGTGCCAGCACCGTATCAGGGGGAAATTCACCCCTCCACTTT. The chain combines TRBV13 with TRBJ1-6, with 7 nucleotides matching TRBD1. CDR1 PRHDT and CDR2 FYEKMQ come from the germline V gene (reference sequence). The CDR3 totals 14 residues. V dropped 7 bases and J dropped 7; count of bases not matched to a gene: 7. Based on the CDR3 plus reference TRBV13 and TRBJ1-6, the full variable domain is AAGVIQSPRHLIKEKRETATLKCYPIPRHDTVYWYQQGPGQDPQFLISFYEKMQSDKGSIPDRFSAQQFSDYHSELNMSSLELGDSALYFCASTVSGGNSPLHFGNGTRLTVT.

As for this clone: This sample also contains other DNA sequences that code for the same CDR3. DNA of the CDR3: TGTGCCAGCAGCTTAGGTCAGAACACTGAAGCTTTCTTT. It encodes CASSLGQNTEAFF. The V call is TRBV7-2, the J call TRBJ1-1; the D is unclear. Between the trimmed V and J ends, which lost 1 base and 1 base, there was a span of 4 bases. Germline V gene lookup returns CDR1 SGHTA and CDR2 FQGNSA. The CDR3 loop spans 13 amino acids.

The rearrangement joins TRBV28 to TRBJ2-1; 10 bases match TRBD2. The J segment lost 5 bases and the V segment lost 6 bases, leaving 4 bases of the junction unmatched. Germline V gives CDR1 MDHEN, CDR2 SYDVKM. The CDR3 runs to 14 residues. The CDR3 sequence: CASSGTSDHNEQFF. The CDR3, as DNA: TGTGCCAGCAGCGGGACTAGCGACCACAATGAGCAGTTCTTC.